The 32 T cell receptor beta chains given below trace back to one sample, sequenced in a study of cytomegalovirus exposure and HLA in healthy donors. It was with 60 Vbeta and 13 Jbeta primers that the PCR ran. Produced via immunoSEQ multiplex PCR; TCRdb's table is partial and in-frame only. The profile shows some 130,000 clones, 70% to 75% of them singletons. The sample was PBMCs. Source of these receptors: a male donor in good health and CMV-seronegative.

This CDR3 is CASSVGAGGDYEQYF. The CDR3 DNA is TGTGCCAGCAGCGTGGGGGCAGGGGGCGATTACGAGCAGTACTTC. The chain couples TRBV9 to TRBJ2-7; TRBD1 matches at 8 bases. The junction had 8 bases not matched to a gene; V was cut back by 2 bases and J by 4 bases. The CDR3 is 15 residues long. Germline CDR1 and CDR2: SGDLS and YYNGEE.

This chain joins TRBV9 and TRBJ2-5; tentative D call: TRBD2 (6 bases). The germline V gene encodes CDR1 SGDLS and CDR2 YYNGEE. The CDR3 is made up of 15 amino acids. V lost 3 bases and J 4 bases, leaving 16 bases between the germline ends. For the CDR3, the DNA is TGTGCCAGCAGCGCCCGACCGGGAGAGAGAGAGACCCAGTACTTC. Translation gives CASSARPGERETQYF.

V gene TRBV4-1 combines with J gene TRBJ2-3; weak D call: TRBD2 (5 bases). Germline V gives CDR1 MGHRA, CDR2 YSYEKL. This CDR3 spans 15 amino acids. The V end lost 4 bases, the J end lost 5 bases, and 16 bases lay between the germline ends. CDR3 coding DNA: TGCGCCAGCAGCCCCGCCGGGAACTCGATAGATACGCAGTATTTT. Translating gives CASSPAGNSIDTQYF.

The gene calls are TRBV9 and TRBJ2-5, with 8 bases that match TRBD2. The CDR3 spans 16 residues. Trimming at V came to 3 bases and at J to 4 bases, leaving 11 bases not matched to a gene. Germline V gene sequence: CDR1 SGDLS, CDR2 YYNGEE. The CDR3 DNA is TGTGCCAGCAGCGAGGTTCCGGGAGGGGGGGGAGAGACCCAGTACTTC. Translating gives CASSEVPGGGGETQYF.

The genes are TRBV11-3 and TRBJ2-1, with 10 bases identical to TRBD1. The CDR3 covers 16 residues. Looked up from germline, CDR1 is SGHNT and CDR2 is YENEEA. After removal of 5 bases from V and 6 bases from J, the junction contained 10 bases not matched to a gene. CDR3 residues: CASSLTPGTGANEQFF. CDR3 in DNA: TGTGCCAGCAGCCTTACCCCCGGGACAGGGGCCAATGAGCAGTTCTTC.

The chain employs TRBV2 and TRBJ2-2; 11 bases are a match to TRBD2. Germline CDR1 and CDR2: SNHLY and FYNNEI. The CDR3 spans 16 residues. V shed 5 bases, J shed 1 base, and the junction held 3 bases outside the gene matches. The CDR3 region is CASSTGTSGNTGELFF. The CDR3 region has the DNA TGTGCCAGCAGTACCGGGACTAGCGGGAACACCGGGGAGCTGTTTTTT.

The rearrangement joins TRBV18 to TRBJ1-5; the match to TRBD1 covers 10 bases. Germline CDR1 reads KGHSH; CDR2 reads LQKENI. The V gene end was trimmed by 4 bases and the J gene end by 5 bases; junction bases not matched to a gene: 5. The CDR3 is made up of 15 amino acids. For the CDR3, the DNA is TGTGCCAGCTCACGGAGGACAGGGGGGGATCAGCCCCAGCATTTT. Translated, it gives CASSRRTGGDQPQHF.

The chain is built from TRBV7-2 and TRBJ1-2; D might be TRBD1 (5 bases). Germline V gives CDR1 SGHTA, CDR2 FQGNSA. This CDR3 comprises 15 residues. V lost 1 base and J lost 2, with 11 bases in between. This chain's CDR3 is CASSLERGSNYGYTF. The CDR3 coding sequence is TGTGCCAGCAGCTTAGAAAGGGGTTCCAACTATGGCTACACCTTC.

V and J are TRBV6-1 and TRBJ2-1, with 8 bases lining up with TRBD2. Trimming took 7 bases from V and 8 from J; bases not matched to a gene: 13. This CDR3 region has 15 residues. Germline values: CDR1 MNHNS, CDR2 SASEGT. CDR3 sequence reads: CASKLGVGGGDEQFF. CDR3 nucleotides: TGTGCCAGCAAACTCGGTGTCGGGGGGGGCGATGAGCAGTTCTTC.

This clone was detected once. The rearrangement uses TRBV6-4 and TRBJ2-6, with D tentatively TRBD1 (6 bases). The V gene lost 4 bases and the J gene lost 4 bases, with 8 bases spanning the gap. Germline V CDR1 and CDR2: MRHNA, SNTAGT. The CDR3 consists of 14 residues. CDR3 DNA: TGTGCCAGCAGTGCAGGGGTCGGGGCCAACGTCCTGACTTTC. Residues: CASSAGVGANVLTF.

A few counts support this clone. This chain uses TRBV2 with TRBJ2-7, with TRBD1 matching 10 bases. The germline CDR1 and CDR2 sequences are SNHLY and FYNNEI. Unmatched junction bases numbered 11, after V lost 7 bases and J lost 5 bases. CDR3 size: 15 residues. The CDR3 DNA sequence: TGTGCCAGCACCCGGGGGGGACAGGGGCTGGACGAGCAGTACTTC. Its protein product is CASTRGGQGLDEQYF.

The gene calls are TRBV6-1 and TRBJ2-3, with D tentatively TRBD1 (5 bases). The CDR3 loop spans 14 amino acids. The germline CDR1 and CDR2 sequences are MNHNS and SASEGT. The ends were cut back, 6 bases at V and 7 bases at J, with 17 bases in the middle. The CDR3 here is CASRAAQGRHTQYF. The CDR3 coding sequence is TGTGCCAGCAGGGCCGCTCAGGGTAGGCATACGCAGTATTTT.

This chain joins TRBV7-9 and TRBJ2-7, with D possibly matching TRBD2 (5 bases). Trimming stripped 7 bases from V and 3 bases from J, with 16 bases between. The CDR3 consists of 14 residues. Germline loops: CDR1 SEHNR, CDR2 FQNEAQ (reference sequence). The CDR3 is CASTPRESFYEQYF. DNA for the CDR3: TGTGCCAGCACCCCTCGGGAATCTTTCTACGAGCAGTACTTC.

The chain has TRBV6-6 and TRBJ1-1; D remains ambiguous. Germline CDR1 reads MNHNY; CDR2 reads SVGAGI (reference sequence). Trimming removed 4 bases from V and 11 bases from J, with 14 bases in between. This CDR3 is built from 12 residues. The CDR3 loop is CASSSGPDRAFF. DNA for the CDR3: TGTGCCAGCAGTTCAGGTCCGGATCGGGCTTTCTTT.

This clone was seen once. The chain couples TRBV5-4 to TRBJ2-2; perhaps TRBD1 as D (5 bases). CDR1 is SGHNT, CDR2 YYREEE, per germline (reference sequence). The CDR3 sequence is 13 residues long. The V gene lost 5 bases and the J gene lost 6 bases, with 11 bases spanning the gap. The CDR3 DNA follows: TGTGCCAGCAGGGTGCAGGGCCCCGGGGAGCTGTTTTTT. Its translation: CASRVQGPGELFF.

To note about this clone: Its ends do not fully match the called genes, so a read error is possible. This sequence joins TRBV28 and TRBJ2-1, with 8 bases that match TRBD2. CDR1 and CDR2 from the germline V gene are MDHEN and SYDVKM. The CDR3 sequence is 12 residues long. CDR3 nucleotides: TGTGCCAGCAAATCCCCGACTAGCGAGGGACTCTTC. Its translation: CASKSPTSEGLF.

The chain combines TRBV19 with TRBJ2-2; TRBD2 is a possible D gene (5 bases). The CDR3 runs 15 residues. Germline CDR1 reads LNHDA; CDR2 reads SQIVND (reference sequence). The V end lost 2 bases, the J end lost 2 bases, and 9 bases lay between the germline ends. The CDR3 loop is CASSIKRVNTGELFF. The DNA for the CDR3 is TGTGCCAGTAGTATAAAGAGGGTTAACACCGGGGAGCTGTTTTTT.

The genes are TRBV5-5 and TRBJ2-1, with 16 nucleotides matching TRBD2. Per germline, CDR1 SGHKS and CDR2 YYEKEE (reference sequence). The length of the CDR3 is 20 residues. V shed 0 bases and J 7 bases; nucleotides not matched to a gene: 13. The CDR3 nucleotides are TGTGCCAGCAGCTTGGGACCCAGGGGACTAGCGGGGGGGCAGTTTAATGAGCAGTTCTTC. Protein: CASSLGPRGLAGGQFNEQFF.

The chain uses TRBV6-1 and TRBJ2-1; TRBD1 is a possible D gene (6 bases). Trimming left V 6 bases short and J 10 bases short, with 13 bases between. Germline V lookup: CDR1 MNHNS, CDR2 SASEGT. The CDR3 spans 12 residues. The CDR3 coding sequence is TGTGCCAGCAGGGGGCCGGGGACAGAGCAGTTCTTC. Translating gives CASRGPGTEQFF.

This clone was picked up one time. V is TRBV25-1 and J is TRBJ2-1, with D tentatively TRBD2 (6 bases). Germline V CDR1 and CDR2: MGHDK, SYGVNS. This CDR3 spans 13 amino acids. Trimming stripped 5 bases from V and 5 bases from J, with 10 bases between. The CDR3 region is CASSRAGHNEQFF. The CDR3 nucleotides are TGTGCCAGCAGTCGGGCGGGACACAATGAGCAGTTCTTC.

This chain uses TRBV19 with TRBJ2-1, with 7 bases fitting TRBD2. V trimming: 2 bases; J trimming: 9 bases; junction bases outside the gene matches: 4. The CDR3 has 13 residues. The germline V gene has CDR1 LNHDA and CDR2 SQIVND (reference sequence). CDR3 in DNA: TGTGCCAGTAGTATACTAGCGGCGGGTGAGCAGTTCTTC. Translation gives CASSILAAGEQFF.

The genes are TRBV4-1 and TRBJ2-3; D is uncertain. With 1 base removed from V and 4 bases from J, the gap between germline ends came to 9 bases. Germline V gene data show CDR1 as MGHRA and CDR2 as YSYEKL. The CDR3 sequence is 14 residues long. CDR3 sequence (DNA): TGCGCCAGCAGCCAAGGGTGGGCAGCAGATACGCAGTATTTT. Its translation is CASSQGWAADTQYF.

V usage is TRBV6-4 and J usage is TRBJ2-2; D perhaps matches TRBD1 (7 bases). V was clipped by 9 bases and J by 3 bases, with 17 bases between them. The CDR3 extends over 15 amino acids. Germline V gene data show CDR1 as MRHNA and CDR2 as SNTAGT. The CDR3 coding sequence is TGTGCCAGAGTGGGGGGCAGGGGGTACACCGGGGAGCTGTTTTTT. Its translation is CARVGGRGYTGELFF.

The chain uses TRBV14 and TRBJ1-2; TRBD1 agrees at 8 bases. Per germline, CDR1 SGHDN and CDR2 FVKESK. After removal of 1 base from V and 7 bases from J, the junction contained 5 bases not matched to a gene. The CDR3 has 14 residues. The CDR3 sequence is CASSQGQGFGGYTF. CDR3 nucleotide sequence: TGTGCCAGCAGCCAAGGACAGGGGTTTGGTGGCTACACCTTC.

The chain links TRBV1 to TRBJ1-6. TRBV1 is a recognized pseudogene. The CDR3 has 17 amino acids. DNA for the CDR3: TGCACCAGCAGCCAAGCTGGGGGGGCTGGGTATAATTCACCCCTCCACTTT. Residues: CTSSQAGGAGYNSPLHF.

In DNA, the CDR3 is TGTGCCAGCAGCTTAGGCCGTCGGACAGGGGCCGAGCAGTACTTC. Residues: CASSLGRRTGAEQYF. The rearrangement uses TRBV11-2 and TRBJ2-7; 9 nucleotides agree with TRBD1. V lost 1 base, J lost 6 bases, and 7 bases stayed unmatched. The CDR3 contains 15 residues. Germline V gene data show CDR1 as SGHAT and CDR2 as FQNNGV.

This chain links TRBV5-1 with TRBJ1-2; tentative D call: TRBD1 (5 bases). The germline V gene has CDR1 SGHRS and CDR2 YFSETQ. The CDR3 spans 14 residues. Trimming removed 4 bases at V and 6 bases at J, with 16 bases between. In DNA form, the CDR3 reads TGCGCCAGCAGCCTTGGGGGAGGCGCGGATGGCTACACCTTC. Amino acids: CASSLGGGADGYTF.

The CDR3 is CASSPAQGITGRTQYF. The CDR3, as DNA: TGTGCCAGCTCACCGGCGCAAGGGATAACAGGGCGTACGCAGTATTTT. The rearrangement links TRBV18 to TRBJ2-3; weak D call: TRBD1 (6 bases). Trimming cost V 3 bases and J 8 bases, with 21 bases left between them. The CDR3 length is 16 residues. Germline V gene sequence: CDR1 KGHSH, CDR2 LQKENI.

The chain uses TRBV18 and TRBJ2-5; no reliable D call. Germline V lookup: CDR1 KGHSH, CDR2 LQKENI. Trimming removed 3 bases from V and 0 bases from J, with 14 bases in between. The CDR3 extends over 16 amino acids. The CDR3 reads CASSPKNTQYQETQYF. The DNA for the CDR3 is TGTGCCAGCTCACCGAAAAACACACAGTACCAAGAGACCCAGTACTTC.

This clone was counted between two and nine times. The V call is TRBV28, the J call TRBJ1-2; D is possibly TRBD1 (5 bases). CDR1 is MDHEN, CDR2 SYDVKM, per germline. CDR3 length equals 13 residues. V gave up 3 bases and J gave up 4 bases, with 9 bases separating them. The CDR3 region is CASSFGQGYGYTF. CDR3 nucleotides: TGTGCCAGCAGTTTCGGTCAGGGCTATGGCTACACCTTC.

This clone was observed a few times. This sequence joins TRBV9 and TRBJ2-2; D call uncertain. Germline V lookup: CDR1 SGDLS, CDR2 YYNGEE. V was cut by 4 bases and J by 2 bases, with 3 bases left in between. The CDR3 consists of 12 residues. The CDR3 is CASSSNTGELFF. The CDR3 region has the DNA TGTGCCAGCAGCTCTAACACCGGGGAGCTGTTTTTT.

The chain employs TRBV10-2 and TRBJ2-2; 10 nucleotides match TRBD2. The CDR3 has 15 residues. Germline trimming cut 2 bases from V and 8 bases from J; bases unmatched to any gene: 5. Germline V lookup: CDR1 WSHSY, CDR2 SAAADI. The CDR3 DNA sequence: TGCGCCAGCAGTGAGGTAGCGGGGGGTAAAGGGGAGCTGTTTTTT. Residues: CASSEVAGGKGELFF.